The clone carrying this T cell receptor beta chain appeared a few times. The junction had 2 bases not matched to a gene; V was cut back by 3 bases and J by 2 bases. Germline loops: CDR1 SGDLS, CDR2 YYNGEE. The CDR3 contains 14 residues. This specimen comes from a study of early T cells in non-severe SARS-CoV-2 infection. Overall study: Chains stayed unpaired after sequencing of bulk RNA from unsorted whole blood.

Attached unique molecular identifiers marked individual cDNA molecules. TCRdb used MiXCR to reprocess the 5' RACE reads, holding one entry per CDR3 protein. The table records around 81,000 distinct CDR3 sequences, 11% to 15% of them present only once. Sample: whole blood. The clonotype originates from an adult who was a healthcare worker with PCR-confirmed SARS-CoV-2 infection or an uninfected control (not recorded which). This sequence joins TRBV9 and TRBJ1-2, with TRBD1 matching 9 bases. DNA for the CDR3: TGTGCCAGCAGCGCAGGGACAGGGAACTATGGCTACACCTTC. Its protein product is CASSAGTGNYGYTF. Combining the CDR3 with reference TRBV9 and TRBJ1-2 gives the whole variable domain DSGVTQTPKHLITATGQRVTLRCSPRSGDLSVYWYQQSLDQGLQFLIQYYNGEERAKGNILERFSAQQFPDLHSELNLSSLELGDSALYFCASSAGTGNYGYTFGSGTRLTVV.